This TCR beta chain was retrieved from a study of Graves' ophthalmopathy and Graves' hyperthyroidism. Study-level information: The study drew peripheral blood at initial diagnosis, before any treatment. Study-wide findings and caveats: The blood repertoire also included most expanded thyroid clonotypes above 0.001 frequency.

Trimming shortened V by 2 bases and J by 5 bases, and 15 bases separated the two germline ends. The CDR3 is made up of 15 amino acids. The germline V gene encodes CDR1 SGHTA and CDR2 FQGTGA. The authors amplified TCR beta CDR3 regions, and they did so from RNA transcripts for repertoire sequencing. HTBI primers were employed in first-round RT-PCR, then a second-round multiplex PCR followed. TCRdb passed the multiplex PCR reads through MiXCR, listing each CDR3 protein once. Here the sample spans some 750,000 distinct CDR3 sequences, roughly 40% being singletons. Exclusion covered patients with other autoimmune diseases or uncontrolled infections (as well as pregnancy or lactation). This clonotype turned up a few times. Its antigen is not identified.

The specimen was peripheral blood. V gene TRBV7-3 combines with J gene TRBJ2-5, with D possibly TRBD1 on 6 matching bases. The TCR originated in an adult man with Graves' ophthalmopathy. For the CDR3, the DNA is TGTGCCAGCAGCTTATTACCAGGGGCCGGGGAGACCCAGTACTTC. Translation gives CASSLLPGAGETQYF.